This T cell receptor (beta chain) is from a study of spatial heterogeneity in lung cancer (dated 2019 in TCRdb). Regarding the study in general: Donors were 65 to 85 patients with early-stage, untreated non-small cell lung cancer from the lung TRACERx cohort. In the raw uncorrected reads, each unique combination of TCR and UMI appeared more than ten times on average. Follow-up PBMC samples were sequenced whenever the samples were available, and the median time to follow-up was around 24 months after resection. Beta-chain transcripts were consistently detected in greater numbers than alpha-chain transcripts, which likely reflects a higher abundance of beta-chain transcripts. The study linked features of the TCR repertoire to counts of nonsynonymous mutations, which were determined by whole-exome sequencing of tumor tissue. At surgery, both alpha and beta chains were TCR-sequenced in 220 tumor regions, fewer than 85 matched nontumor lung samples and a few dozen PBMC samples. In non-small cell lung cancer, the study made a quantitative comparison of TCR alpha and beta repertoires among multiple tumor regions, matched nontumor lung and blood.

This clonotype was counted ten times or more. It has no known antigen specificity. One base away there is no much larger clone; base qualities are not given. The time point label for this specimen denotes: blood at routine non-recurrence follow-up after resection. TCR sequencing used whole RNA extracted from tumor and nontumor lung tissue, or from cryopreserved PBMC samples, without cell sorting. Patients were selected for TCR sequencing only if sufficient RNA was available from at least two tumor regions. The germline ends are 12 bases apart after V is trimmed by 3 bases and J by 6 bases. CDR1 and CDR2 are read off the germline V gene as LGHNT and FRNRAP. From cysteine to phenylalanine, the CDR3 is 14 amino acids long. Only the CDR3 DNA stays, 42 bases, in frame from base 1. Libraries were prepared through 5' RACE. Sequencing took place on a NextSeq 500. The TCR library protocol attached a unique molecular identifier to each TCR cDNA molecule to allow correction of PCR and sequencing errors. On the study's bioinformatics: TCR identification, UMI-based error correction and CDR3 extraction were all carried out with Decombinator tools. TCRs above a frequency of 2 per 1,000, corresponding to the top 1% of the tumor frequency distribution, were defined as expanded. Rényi diversity was computed with the R vegan package after subsampling each repertoire 100 times to 5,000 TCRs. CDR3 similarity networks were built from amino acid triplet string-kernel similarity, connecting CDR3s with pairwise similarity above 0.82. TCRdb cleaned the public reads at Q25 with fastp, built clones with MiXCR and kept in-frame beta chains. Entries that share a CDR3 protein sequence are merged under the most common genes and DNA. These V and J calls derive from TCRdb rather than the authors' analysis. For this sample there are under 30,000 distinct CDR3 sequences; 4.5% to 7.5% appear just once. The ten largest account for around 20% of the sample.

What the study reported, not specific to this receptor: Additional single-cell paired TCR alpha and beta sequencing was considered necessary to confirm, at a functional level, the hypothesis that regional TCRs recognize regional mutations. Ubiquitous expanded tumor TCRs showed up in blood more often at tumor resection than at routine follow-up. Comparisons of baseline and follow-up blood repertoires included only 14 patients.

The specimen comprised PBMCs, sampled at follow-up. The V and J genes are TRBV12-5 and TRBJ2-4; 6 matching bases give a weak D call of TRBD1. This receptor was obtained from a male donor with early-stage non-small cell lung cancer. The bases are TGTGCTAGTGGTTTATGGACAGTCGGAAACATTCAGTACTTC. It specifies CASGLWTVGNIQYF.